This T cell receptor beta chain comes out of a study of Tregs in tolerant kidney transplant recipients. The assay was immunoSEQ multiplex PCR, and TCRdb's table has in-frame clones only and misses some. Across 50,000 or so clones, the top ten clones capture under 0.9% of the sample. Regarding this clone: What it recognizes is unknown.

Study-wide points: This study did not directly address biological reproducibility.

Source: CD4+ T cells from blood, taken before the transplant. The TCR was taken from a human donor who received a combined kidney and bone marrow transplant.

CDR3 bases read: TGTGCCAGCAGCTCAGCCGGGACAGGGAATCAGCCC. Translation gives CASSSAGTGNQP. The entire CDR3 reads CASSSAGTGNQPQHF. V is TRBV5-5 and J is TRBJ1-5, with 9 bases that match TRBD1. The observed sequence ends 3 residues before the CDR3 terminus, with the missing tail filled in from the germline J gene. V was pared by 3 bases and J by 4 bases, with 5 bases of the junction left unmatched. The CDR3 loop spans 15 amino acids. Germline V gene lookup returns CDR1 SGHKS and CDR2 YYEKEE (reference sequence).